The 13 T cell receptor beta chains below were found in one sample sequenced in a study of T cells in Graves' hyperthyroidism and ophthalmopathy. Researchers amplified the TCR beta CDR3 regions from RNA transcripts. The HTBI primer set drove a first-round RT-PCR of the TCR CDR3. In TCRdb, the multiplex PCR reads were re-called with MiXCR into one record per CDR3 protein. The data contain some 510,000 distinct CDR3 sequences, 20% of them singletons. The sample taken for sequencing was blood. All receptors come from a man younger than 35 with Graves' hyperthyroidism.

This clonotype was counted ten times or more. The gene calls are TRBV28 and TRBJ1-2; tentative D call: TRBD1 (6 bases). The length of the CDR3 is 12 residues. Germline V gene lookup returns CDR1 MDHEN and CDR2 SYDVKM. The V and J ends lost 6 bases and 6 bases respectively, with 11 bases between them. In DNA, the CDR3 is TGTGCCAGCAGCATCAACAGGGATGGCTACACCTTC. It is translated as CASSINRDGYTF.

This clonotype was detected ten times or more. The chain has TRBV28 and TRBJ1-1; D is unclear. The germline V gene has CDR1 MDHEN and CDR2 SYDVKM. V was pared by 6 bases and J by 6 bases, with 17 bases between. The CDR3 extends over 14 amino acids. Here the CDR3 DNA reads TGTGCCAGCAGCACACGACACGGTCGGCCTGAAGCTTTCTTT. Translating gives CASSTRHGRPEAFF.

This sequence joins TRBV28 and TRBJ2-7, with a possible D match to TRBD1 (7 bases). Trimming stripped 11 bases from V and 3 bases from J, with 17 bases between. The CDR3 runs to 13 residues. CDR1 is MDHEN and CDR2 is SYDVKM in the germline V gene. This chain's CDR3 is CALRGQGGYEQYF. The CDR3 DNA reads TGTGCCCTTAGGGGGCAGGGGGGCTACGAGCAGTACTTC.

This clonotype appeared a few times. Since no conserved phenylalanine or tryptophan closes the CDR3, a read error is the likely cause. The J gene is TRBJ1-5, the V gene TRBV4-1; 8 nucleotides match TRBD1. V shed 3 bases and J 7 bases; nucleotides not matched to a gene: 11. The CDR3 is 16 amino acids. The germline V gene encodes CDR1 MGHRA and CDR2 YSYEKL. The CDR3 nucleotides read TGCGCCAGCAGCCAGGAAACAGACAGGGGAAGACAGCCCCAGCATTCT. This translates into CASSQETDRGRQPQHS.

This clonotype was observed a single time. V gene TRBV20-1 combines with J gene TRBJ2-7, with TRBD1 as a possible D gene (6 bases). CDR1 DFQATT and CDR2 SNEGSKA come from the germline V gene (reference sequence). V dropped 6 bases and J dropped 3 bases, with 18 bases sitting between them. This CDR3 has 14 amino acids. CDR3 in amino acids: CSAEQGSEGYEQYF. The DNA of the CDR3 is TGCAGTGCCGAACAGGGAAGTGAAGGCTACGAGCAGTACTTC.

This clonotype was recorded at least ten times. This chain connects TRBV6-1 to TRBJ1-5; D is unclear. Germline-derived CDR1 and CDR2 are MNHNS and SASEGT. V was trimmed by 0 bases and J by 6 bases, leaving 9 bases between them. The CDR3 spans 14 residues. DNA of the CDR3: TGTGCCAGCAGTGAAGCGGGGAAAGGTCAGCCCCAGCATTTT. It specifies CASSEAGKGQPQHF.

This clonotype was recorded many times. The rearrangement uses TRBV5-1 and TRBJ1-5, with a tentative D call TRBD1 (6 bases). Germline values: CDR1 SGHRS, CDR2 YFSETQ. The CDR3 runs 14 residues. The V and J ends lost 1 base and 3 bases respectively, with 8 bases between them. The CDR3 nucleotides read TGCGCCAGCAGCTTGAGGGGGGACAATCAGCCCCAGCATTTT. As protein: CASSLRGDNQPQHF.

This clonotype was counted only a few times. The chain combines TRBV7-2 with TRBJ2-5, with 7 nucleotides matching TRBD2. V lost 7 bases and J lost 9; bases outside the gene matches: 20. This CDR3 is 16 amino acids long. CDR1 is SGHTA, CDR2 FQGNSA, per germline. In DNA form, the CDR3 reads TGTGCCAGCACCCCGCTGGGCGGGGGTCTCAAGATGGCCCAGTACTTC. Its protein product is CASTPLGGGLKMAQYF.

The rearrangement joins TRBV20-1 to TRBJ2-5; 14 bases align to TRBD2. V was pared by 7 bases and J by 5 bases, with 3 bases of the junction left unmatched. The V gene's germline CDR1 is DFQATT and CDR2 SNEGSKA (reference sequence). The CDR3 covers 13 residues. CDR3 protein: CSVRTSGGETQYF. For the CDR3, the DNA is TGCAGTGTTCGGACTAGCGGGGGGGAGACCCAGTACTTC.

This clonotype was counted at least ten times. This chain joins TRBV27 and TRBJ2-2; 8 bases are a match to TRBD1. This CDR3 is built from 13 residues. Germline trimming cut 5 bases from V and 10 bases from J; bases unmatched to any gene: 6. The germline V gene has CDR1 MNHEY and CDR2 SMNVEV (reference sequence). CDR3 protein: CASSPDRGTELFF. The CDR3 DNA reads TGTGCCAGCAGTCCCGACAGGGGAACGGAGCTGTTTTTT.

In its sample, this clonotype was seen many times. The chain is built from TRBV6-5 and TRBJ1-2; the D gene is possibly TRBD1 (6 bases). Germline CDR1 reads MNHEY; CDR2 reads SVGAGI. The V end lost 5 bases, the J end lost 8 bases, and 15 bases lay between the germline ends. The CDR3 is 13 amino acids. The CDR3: CASSTGSGRGYTF. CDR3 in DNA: TGTGCCAGCAGTACAGGGAGTGGTAGGGGCTACACCTTC.

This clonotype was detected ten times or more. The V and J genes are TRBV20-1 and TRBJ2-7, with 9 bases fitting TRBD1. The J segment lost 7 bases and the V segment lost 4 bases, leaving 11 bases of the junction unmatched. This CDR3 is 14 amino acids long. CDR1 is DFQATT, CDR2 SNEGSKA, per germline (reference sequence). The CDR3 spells CSANSPGTGREQYF. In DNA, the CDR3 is TGCAGTGCTAATAGCCCCGGGACAGGGCGAGAGCAGTACTTC.

CDR3 residues: CASSETPRYNSPLHF. CDR3 nucleotides: TGTGCCAGCAGTGAAACGCCCCGTTATAATTCACCCCTCCACTTT. The rearrangement joins TRBV25-1 to TRBJ1-6, with unresolved D. Between the trimmed V and J ends, which lost 2 bases and 4 bases, there was a span of 9 bases. Germline CDR1 MGHDK, CDR2 SYGVNS. The CDR3 has 15 residues.